This TCR beta chain is drawn from a study of blood T cell repertoires in COVID-19. Background on the study: The United States, Italy and Spain were the sources of the acute and convalescent COVID-19 samples. PBMCs, B-cell-depleted T cells, or T cells provided the cDNA or gDNA that made up the material.

Source study methods: Estimates of nucleated cell counts were drawn from the amplification of reference gene primers. Profiled with immunoSEQ multiplex PCR; TCRdb holds only in-frame clones, not every one. V, J and clone size reflect that table, while D and trimming were determined from the DNA. This table has 75,000 to 100,000 clones, around 80% appearing once. V shed 0 bases, J shed 6 bases, and the junction held 9 bases outside the gene matches. CDR3 length: 18 residues. CDR1 LNHDA and CDR2 SQIVND come from the germline V gene (reference sequence). The chain is built from TRBV19 and TRBJ1-5; TRBD1 matches at 12 bases. This sequence was found in a man aged 50 to 60 with active or convalescent COVID-19. Material: peripheral blood. The CDR3 DNA reads as TGTGCCAGTAGTATAGAGCCCCCGGGACAGGGGGCGGGTCAGCCCCAGCATTTT. As protein: CASSIEPPGQGAGQPQHF.